What follows are 10 T cell receptor beta chains derived from one specimen sequenced in a study of CD8+ T cells in alopecia areata (dated by TCRdb to the late 2010s). The time point label, read with the paper, signifies: more than 3 weeks on oral tofacitinib. The treatment or condition label, as the study defines it: oral pan-JAK inhibitor, 5-10 mg twice daily. The method behind the library was the immunoSEQ multiplex PCR assay. To provide template for TCR sequencing, every sample had RNA extracted and reverse transcribed into cDNA. The clones in this table, taken by TCRdb from immuneACCESS, are in-frame only. Not every clone is retained; where verified, under half of the shortfall comes from an unresolved V gene, and the cause of the rest is unknown. For this sample there are 200,000 to 250,000 clones; more than 45% appear just once. The ten largest make up roughly 1.4% of the sample. Material: CD4+ T cells sorted from blood, obtained at week 4, from a patient treated with tofacitinib. The receptors were gathered from a human donor with alopecia areata.

This clone was recorded a few times. This rearrangement joins TRBV7-3 to TRBJ2-3, with 8 bases identical to TRBD1. Germline CDR1 reads SGHTA; CDR2 reads FQGTGA. This CDR3 region has 15 residues. Losses at the gene ends were 2 bases for V and 4 bases for J; bases not matched to a gene: 5. Here the CDR3 reads CASSLGPTGADTQYF. The DNA for the CDR3 is TGTGCCAGCAGCTTAGGACCGACAGGGGCAGATACGCAGTATTTT.

CDR3 DNA: TGTGCCAGCAGCATTGACAGGGGTCATCAAGAGACCCAGTACTTC. Its protein is CASSIDRGHQETQYF. The V call is TRBV5-6, the J call TRBJ2-5, with TRBD1 matching over 8 bases. J was trimmed by 2 bases and V by 4 bases; bases with no gene match: 7. Germline V CDR1 and CDR2: SGHDT, YYEEEE. CDR3 length: 15 residues. Drawing the rest from reference TRBV5-6 and TRBJ2-5, the complete variable domain is DAGVTQSPTHLIKTRGQQVTLRCSPKSGHDTVSWYQQALGQGPQFIFQYYEEEERQRGNFPDRFSGHQFPNYSSELNVNALLLGDSALYLCASSIDRGHQETQYFGPGTRLLVL.

This clone was found a few times. The chain couples TRBV4-3 to TRBJ2-7; 10 nucleotides line up with TRBD2. Germline trimming cut 1 base from V and 5 bases from J; bases unmatched to any gene: 8. Germline V gives CDR1 LGHNA, CDR2 YSLEER. This CDR3 is 16 amino acids long. CDR3 protein: CASSQGSSGGFNEQYF. The CDR3 nucleotides are TGCGCCAGCAGCCAAGGGAGTAGCGGGGGGTTCAACGAGCAGTACTTC.

The chain carries TRBV30 and TRBJ2-3, with D tentatively TRBD1 (5 bases). The CDR3 contains 11 residues. Germline values: CDR1 GTSNPN, CDR2 SVGIG (reference sequence). The ends were cut back, 2 bases at V and 5 bases at J, with 5 bases in the middle. The CDR3, as DNA: TGTGCCTGGAGTAGGGGAGATACGCAGTATTTT. Its translation: CAWSRGDTQYF.

This clone appeared once. The chain joins TRBV7-9 to TRBJ1-2; D gene unclear. CDR3 length: 13 residues. Trimming removed 0 bases from V and 8 bases from J, with 10 bases in between. Germline V CDR1 and CDR2: SEHNR, FQNEAQ (reference sequence). The CDR3 bases are TGTGCCAGCAGCTTAGCTCCAACTGGGGGCTACACCTTC. Translation gives CASSLAPTGGYTF.

This clone was observed a handful of times. The V and J genes are TRBV29-1 and TRBJ2-3; 7 bases fit TRBD1. Germline CDR1 reads SQVTM; CDR2 reads ANQGSEA. With 8 bases clipped from V and 6 bases from J, the junction kept 14 bases outside the gene matches. The CDR3 has 14 residues. CDR3 nucleotide sequence: TGCAGCACCCGACAGGGAACTCCAGTGGATACGCAGTATTTT. Its protein product is CSTRQGTPVDTQYF.

A few counts support this clone. The J gene is TRBJ2-3, the V gene TRBV6-1; the match to TRBD1 covers 8 bases. The CDR3 consists of 12 residues. Germline trimming cut 6 bases from V and 8 bases from J; bases unmatched to any gene: 4. Germline V gene sequence: CDR1 MNHNS, CDR2 SASEGT. The CDR3 DNA reads TGTGCCAGCAGCGAGACAGGGGTTACGCAGTATTTT. As protein: CASSETGVTQYF.

The count of this clone is one. The genes are TRBV27 and TRBJ1-6; unclear D gene. This CDR3 is 17 amino acids long. In germline, CDR1 is MNHEY, CDR2 SMNVEV (reference sequence). Trimming stripped 4 bases from V and 0 bases from J, with 13 bases between. Written as DNA, the CDR3 is TGTGCCAGCAGTTCCGGTCGGACGAGCTCCTATAATTCACCCCTCCACTTT. Translated, it gives CASSSGRTSSYNSPLHF.

A few counts support this clone. The genes are TRBV10-3 and TRBJ2-4; TRBD1 aligns across 10 bases. The germline gives CDR1 ENHRY, CDR2 SYGVKD. Unmatched junction bases numbered 5, after V lost 3 bases and J lost 9 bases. The CDR3 consists of 14 residues. CDR3 in amino acids: CAISDPDRGSIQYF. The CDR3 DNA sequence: TGTGCCATCAGTGACCCGGACAGGGGGAGCATTCAGTACTTC.

The chain joins TRBV29-1 to TRBJ2-1; D remains ambiguous. V gave up 3 bases and J gave up 3 bases, with 12 bases separating them. This CDR3 has 14 residues. Germline assignment: CDR1 SQVTM and CDR2 ANQGSEA. CDR3 region: CSVEFAANYNEQFF. The CDR3 DNA sequence: TGCAGCGTTGAGTTCGCTGCCAACTACAATGAGCAGTTCTTC.